This section outlines one T cell receptor beta chain sequence together with its context. The antigen remains unidentified. This sample is drawn from a study of spatial heterogeneity in lung cancer. Findings and caveats of the study: The number of expanded tumor alpha and beta chains correlated with mutation number.

Time point meaning: sample taken at primary tumor resection. The donors, more than 55 patients with untreated early-stage non-small cell lung cancer, provided the samples. Trimming took off 2 bases at V and 2 bases at J, with 9 bases between the two ends. CDR3 length: 14 amino acids. The germline gives CDR1 KGHSH, CDR2 LQKENI. One entry per CDR3 protein, called by TCRdb with MiXCR from the 5' RACE reads. Here the sample spans 20,000 to 25,000 distinct CDR3 sequences, more than 4.5% being singletons. J is TRBJ2-5 and V is TRBV18; D gene ambiguous. This clonotype was sampled from a male donor with early-stage non-small cell lung cancer. The specimen was lung tumor tissue, collected at surgery. Here the CDR3 DNA reads TGTGCCAGCTCACCAAGGGCTACACAAGAGACCCAGTACTTC. Amino acid sequence: CASSPRATQETQYF.